The 18 T cell receptor beta chains reported below all come from one sample, sequenced in a study of blood T cell repertoires in COVID-19 (dated by TCRdb to the early 2020s). The library relied on the immunoSEQ multiplex PCR assay. TCRdb carries this immuneACCESS record with in-frame sequences only. Its versions omit some clonotypes, under half of them owing to an unresolved V gene in the studies checked, with the rest unexplained. Recorded for this sample are approximately 230,000 clones; 86% of them occurred a single time. About 2% of the sample lies in the top ten. Sequenced: peripheral blood. Receptor source: a man aged 25 to 40 who had recovered from COVID-19.

This clone turned up a few times. CDR3 amino acids: CASSRLAGGYTGELFF. CDR3 in DNA: TGTGCCAGCAGCCGTCTAGCGGGGGGTTACACCGGGGAGCTGTTTTTT. V is TRBV5-5 and J is TRBJ2-2; TRBD2 matches 11 bases. Germline V lookup: CDR1 SGHKS, CDR2 YYEKEE (reference sequence). This CDR3 has 16 amino acids. V lost 4 bases and J lost 3; bases outside the gene matches: 5. Filled out from reference TRBV5-5 and TRBJ2-2, the complete variable domain reads DAGVTQSPTHLIKTRGQQVTLRCSPISGHKSVSWYQQVLGQGPQFIFQYYEKEERGRGNFPDRFSARQFPNYSSELNVNALLLGDSALYLCASSRLAGGYTGELFFGEGSRLTVL.

This chain uses TRBV5-1 with TRBJ2-3, with 7 bases that match TRBD1. Germline V gene sequence: CDR1 SGHRS, CDR2 YFSETQ. V lost 4 bases, J lost 7 bases, and 6 bases stayed unmatched. The CDR3 runs 13 residues. CDR3 residues: CASSPQGRNTQYF. In nucleotides, the CDR3 is TGCGCCAGCAGCCCACAGGGGCGTAATACGCAGTATTTT.

This clone showed up just once. The genes are TRBV19 and TRBJ1-6; 9 positions agree with TRBD1. CDR1 and CDR2 from the germline V gene are LNHDA and SQIVND (reference sequence). The CDR3 is 15 residues long. Trimming removed 4 bases from V and 7 bases from J; junction bases left unmatched: 5. The CDR3 region has the DNA TGTGCCAGTAGTAAGGCGACAGGGGGGAATTCACCCCTCCACTTT. This encodes CASSKATGGNSPLHF.

This clone was seen more than once but under ten times. The chain links TRBV5-4 to TRBJ1-5; perhaps TRBD1 as D (6 bases). Germline CDR1 and CDR2: SGHNT and YYREEE (reference sequence). The V end lost 1 base, the J end lost 3 bases, and 8 bases lay between the germline ends. The CDR3 length is 14 residues. CDR3 sequence reads: CASSLRGTNQPQHF. DNA for the CDR3: TGTGCCAGCAGCTTGAGGGGGACCAATCAGCCCCAGCATTTT. Looking up the rest from reference TRBV5-4 and TRBJ1-5 gives the full variable domain: ETGVTQSPTHLIKTRGQQVTLRCSSQSGHNTVSWYQQALGQGPQFIFQYYREEENGRGNFPPRFSGLQFPNYSSELNVNALELDDSALYLCASSLRGTNQPQHFGDGTRLSIL.

The V gene is TRBV2, the J gene TRBJ1-1, with unresolved D. Germline values: CDR1 SNHLY, CDR2 FYNNEI. The CDR3 consists of 16 residues. V lost 5 bases to trimming and J lost 1 base, with 17 bases between them. The CDR3 here is CASSFSETRENTEAFF. CDR3 DNA: TGTGCCAGCAGTTTTTCGGAGACCCGGGAGAACACTGAAGCTTTCTTT.

The table lists this clone with a count of one. The chain is built from TRBV5-6 and TRBJ2-1, with D possibly matching TRBD1 (5 bases). Germline values: CDR1 SGHDT, CDR2 YYEEEE. The CDR3 runs 16 residues. V shed 4 bases and J shed 6 bases, with 20 bases lying between them. CDR3 loop: CASSDPRLMTVNEQFF. The CDR3 DNA follows: TGTGCCAGCAGCGATCCCAGACTGATGACAGTCAATGAGCAGTTCTTC.

This chain joins TRBV5-1 and TRBJ1-4; 9 bases align to TRBD1. The CDR3 sequence is 15 residues long. The V segment lost 5 bases and the J segment 7 bases; nucleotides outside the gene matches: 9. Looked up from germline, CDR1 is SGHRS and CDR2 is YFSETQ. CDR3 DNA sequence: TGCGCCAGCAGGAGCCCGGGACAGGGCACTGAAAAACTGTTTTTT. Translated, it gives CASRSPGQGTEKLFF. The variable domain in full, with the rest retrieved from reference TRBV5-1 and TRBJ1-4, is KAGVTQTPRYLIKTRGQQVTLSCSPISGHRSVSWYQQTPGQGLQFLFEYFSETQRNKGNFPGRFSGRQFSNSRSEMNVSTLELGDSALYLCASRSPGQGTEKLFFGSGTQLSVL.

V is TRBV25-1 and J is TRBJ1-5; TRBD1 aligns across 8 bases. From germline, CDR1 is MGHDK and CDR2 SYGVNS. The CDR3 spans 13 residues. V lost 5 bases, J lost 5 bases, and 2 bases stayed unmatched. The CDR3 DNA reads TGTGCCAGCAGTAGGACAGGGCATCAGCCCCAGCATTTT. It is translated as CASSRTGHQPQHF.

The chain joins TRBV6-4 to TRBJ1-2, with 7 bases aligning to TRBD1. V dropped 6 bases and J dropped 8; count of bases not matched to a gene: 9. The CDR3 totals 13 residues. Per germline, CDR1 MRHNA and CDR2 SNTAGT. CDR3 in DNA: TGTGCCAGCAGGACGACAGGGCTTGGAGGCTACACCTTC. Translation: CASRTTGLGGYTF.

The V and J genes are TRBV25-1 and TRBJ2-5; 8 positions agree with TRBD1. The CDR3 covers 15 residues. Per the germline V gene, CDR1 is MGHDK and CDR2 is SYGVNS. V lost 1 base, J lost 5 bases, and 6 bases stayed unmatched. CDR3 sequence: CASSESSGGVETQYF. CDR3 nucleotides: TGTGCCAGCAGTGAATCATCAGGGGGCGTCGAGACCCAGTACTTC.

The V call is TRBV5-1, the J call TRBJ1-2; 8 nucleotides line up with TRBD1. V dropped 4 bases and J dropped 2; count of bases not matched to a gene: 7. The CDR3 runs to 15 residues. Germline V CDR1 and CDR2: SGHRS, YFSETQ. The CDR3, as DNA: TGCGCCAGCAGCATACAGGGGGGTCGAAACTATGGCTACACCTTC. This encodes CASSIQGGRNYGYTF.

V usage is TRBV5-1 and J usage is TRBJ1-2; D not certain. The ends were cut back, 4 bases at V and 1 base at J, with 14 bases in the middle. Per germline, CDR1 SGHRS and CDR2 YFSETQ. This CDR3 spans 15 amino acids. Here the CDR3 reads CASSKALESNYGYTF. CDR3 DNA: TGCGCCAGCAGCAAAGCCTTGGAGAGTAACTATGGCTACACCTTC. The entire variable domain, with the rest obtained from reference TRBV5-1 and TRBJ1-2, is as follows: KAGVTQTPRYLIKTRGQQVTLSCSPISGHRSVSWYQQTPGQGLQFLFEYFSETQRNKGNFPGRFSGRQFSNSRSEMNVSTLELGDSALYLCASSKALESNYGYTFGSGTRLTVV.

The chain combines TRBV6-5 with TRBJ1-5; D might be TRBD1 (5 bases). Germline CDR1 MNHEY, CDR2 SVGAGI. The CDR3 has 15 residues. Trimming removed 4 bases at V and 4 bases at J, with 14 bases between. The DNA of the CDR3 is TGTGCCAGCAGTTCCAGGGACTGGGGAAATCAGCCCCAGCATTTT. Translating it yields CASSSRDWGNQPQHF.

This clone was counted once. The chain is built from TRBV3-1 (or the pseudogene TRBV3-2) and TRBJ2-7, with 9 nucleotides matching TRBD1. The CDR3 covers 17 residues. Germline-derived CDR1 and CDR2 are LGHDT and YNNKEL (reference sequence). Germline trimming cut 4 bases from V and 0 bases from J; bases unmatched to any gene: 10. The CDR3 loop reads CASSRNPGTGSSYEQYF. The CDR3 DNA sequence: TGTGCCAGCAGCCGCAATCCTGGGACAGGGTCCTCCTACGAGCAGTACTTC.

V gene TRBV30 combines with J gene TRBJ2-7; 10 bases map to TRBD2. V lost 5 bases and J lost 4; bases outside the gene matches: 8. The germline V gene encodes CDR1 GTSNPN and CDR2 SVGIG (reference sequence). The CDR3 spans 14 residues. The CDR3 region is CAWGSGGAGYEQYF. Here the CDR3 DNA reads TGTGCCTGGGGGAGCGGGGGGGCCGGGTACGAGCAGTACTTC.

The chain carries TRBV7-9 and TRBJ1-2, with D unclear. V shed 6 bases and J shed 4 bases, with 9 bases lying between them. CDR1 and CDR2 (germline): SEHNR, FQNEAQ (reference sequence). This CDR3 region has 12 residues. The CDR3 DNA follows: TGTGCCAGCAGTTTGTCAGTCTATGGCTACACCTTC. It yields the protein CASSLSVYGYTF.

This chain connects TRBV6-5 to TRBJ1-6, with a weak D call TRBD1 (6 bases). The CDR3 sequence is 15 residues long. The V gene lost 2 bases and the J gene lost 13 bases, with 18 bases spanning the gap. The germline CDR1 and CDR2 sequences are MNHEY and SVGAGI. CDR3 amino acids: CASSYVPGALNPLHF. CDR3 bases: TGTGCCAGCAGTTACGTGCCAGGGGCCCTTAATCCCCTCCACTTT.

The V and J genes are TRBV19 and TRBJ1-3; TRBD1 matches at 7 bases. The CDR3 has 13 residues. The junction had 0 bases not matched to a gene; V was cut back by 7 bases and J by 0 bases. Germline-derived CDR1 and CDR2 are LNHDA and SQIVND (reference sequence). For the CDR3, the DNA is TGTGCCAGTAACAGGGGCTCTGGAAACACCATATATTTT. It codes for CASNRGSGNTIYF.